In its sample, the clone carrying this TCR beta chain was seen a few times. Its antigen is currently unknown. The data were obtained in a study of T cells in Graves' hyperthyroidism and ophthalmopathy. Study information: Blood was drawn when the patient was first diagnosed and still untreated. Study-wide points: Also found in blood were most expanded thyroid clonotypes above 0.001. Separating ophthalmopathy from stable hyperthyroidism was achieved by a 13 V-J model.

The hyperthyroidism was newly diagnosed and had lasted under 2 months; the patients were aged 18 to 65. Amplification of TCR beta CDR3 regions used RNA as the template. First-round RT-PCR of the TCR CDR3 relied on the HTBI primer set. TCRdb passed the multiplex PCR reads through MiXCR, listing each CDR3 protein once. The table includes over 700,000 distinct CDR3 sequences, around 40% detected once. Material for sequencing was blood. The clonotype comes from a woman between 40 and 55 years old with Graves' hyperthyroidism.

In DNA, the CDR3 is TGTGCCAGCAGTGAATTGAGGGGCACTGAAGCTTTCTTT. It codes for CASSELRGTEAFF. The genes are TRBV25-1 and TRBJ1-1; perhaps TRBD1 as D (5 bases). Germline V gene data show CDR1 as MGHDK and CDR2 as SYGVNS. Between the trimmed V and J ends, which lost 1 base and 4 bases, there was a span of 7 bases. The CDR3 has 13 residues.